These 12 T cell receptor beta chains came from one sample sequenced in a study of blood T cell repertoires in COVID-19. Measured with immunoSEQ multiplex PCR; TCRdb has only the in-frame clones, and not every one. The sample lists roughly 150,000 clones, over 60% occurring once. The sequenced material came from peripheral blood. The receptors derive from a woman of 80 years or more with acute or convalescent COVID-19.

The CDR3 spells CASRLLAGGPGYF. Written as DNA, the CDR3 is TGTGCCAGCAGACTACTAGCGGGAGGGCCGGGATATTTT. The chain combines TRBV3-1 (or the pseudogene TRBV3-2) with TRBJ2-3; 13 bases are shared with TRBD2. The CDR3 is 13 residues long. The germline CDR1 and CDR2 sequences are LGHDT and YNNKEL (reference sequence). With 6 bases clipped from V and 15 bases from J, the junction kept 9 bases outside the gene matches.

V is TRBV6-2 or TRBV6-3 and J is TRBJ2-3, with 9 bases lining up with TRBD1. The CDR3 is 12 amino acids. V gave up 5 bases and J gave up 11 bases; unmatched junction bases: 5. CDR1 and CDR2 from the germline V gene are MNHEY and SVGEGT. Written as DNA, the CDR3 is TGTGCCAGCAGTCTGGGACAGGGTTTGCAGTATTTT. Its translation: CASSLGQGLQYF.

The V and J genes are TRBV7-6 and TRBJ2-1, with D maybe TRBD2 (6 bases). CDR1 is SGHVS and CDR2 is FNYEAQ in the germline V gene. V lost 5 bases, J lost 4 bases, and 9 bases lay in between. The length of the CDR3 is 13 residues. CDR3 sequence: CASSPLAYNEQFF. For the CDR3, the DNA is TGTGCCAGCAGCCCCCTAGCGTACAATGAGCAGTTCTTC.

This chain links TRBV10-3 with TRBJ1-2, with D possibly matching TRBD1 (5 bases). The CDR3 loop spans 15 amino acids. The germline V gene encodes CDR1 ENHRY and CDR2 SYGVKD. V lost 5 bases and J lost 0, with 13 bases in between. The chain's CDR3 is CAISRREQANYGYTF. CDR3 nucleotide sequence: TGTGCCATCAGTAGGAGGGAACAGGCTAACTATGGCTACACCTTC.

This clone was seen more than once but under ten times. The rearrangement links TRBV6-5 to TRBJ2-3; 10 bases fit TRBD1. Germline CDR1 is MNHEY and CDR2 is SVGAGI. With V trimmed by 7 bases and J by 4 bases, 5 bases remained unmatched. CDR3 size: 14 residues. CDR3 bases: TGTGCCAGCATTCCGGGACAGGGGTCAGATACGCAGTATTTT. Protein product: CASIPGQGSDTQYF.

V gene TRBV3-1 (or the pseudogene TRBV3-2) combines with J gene TRBJ1-2; D unresolved. Trimming cost V 3 bases and J 12 bases, with 8 bases left between them. The length of the CDR3 is 10 residues. The germline CDR1 and CDR2 sequences are LGHDT and YNNKEL (reference sequence). The CDR3 is CASSQAGDTF. Here the CDR3 DNA reads TGTGCCAGCAGCCAGGCGGGAGACACCTTC.

This chain links TRBV7-3 with TRBJ1-2, with D unresolved. This CDR3 spans 14 amino acids. CDR1 and CDR2 (germline): SGHTA, FQGTGA. V lost 5 bases and J lost 2, with 12 bases in between. The CDR3 reads CASSPQATNYGYTF. In nucleotides, the CDR3 is TGTGCCAGCAGCCCCCAGGCGACAAACTATGGCTACACCTTC. The entire variable domain, with the rest obtained from reference TRBV7-3 and TRBJ1-2, is as follows: GAGVSQTPSNKVTEKGKYVELRCDPISGHTALYWYRQSLGQGPEFLIYFQGTGAADDSGLPNDRFFAVRPEGSVSTLKIQRTERGDSAVYLCASSPQATNYGYTFGSGTRLTVV.

CDR3 sequence (DNA): TGTGCCAGCAGCCGGGGGGGCCCCACAGATACGCAGTATTTT. It specifies CASSRGGPTDTQYF. The chain recombines TRBV7-9 with TRBJ2-3; 8 bases fit TRBD2. The V gene end was trimmed by 5 bases and the J gene end by 2 bases; junction bases not matched to a gene: 3. This CDR3 has 14 amino acids. Germline CDR1 is SEHNR and CDR2 is FQNEAQ (reference sequence).

The rearrangement uses TRBV7-2 and TRBJ1-1; D ambiguous. CDR1 and CDR2 (germline): SGHTA, FQGNSA. This CDR3 region has 16 residues. Trimming removed 2 bases at V and 1 base at J, with 14 bases between. CDR3 region: CASSLKRVSQNTEAFF. The CDR3 coding sequence is TGTGCCAGCAGCTTAAAGAGAGTTAGTCAGAACACTGAAGCTTTCTTT.

This clone was seen a handful of times. The junction and the germline gene differ at one end; a read error may be behind it. The V and J genes are TRBV2 and TRBJ1-2, with a possible D match to TRBD1 (6 bases). CDR1 is SNHLY and CDR2 is FYNNEI in the germline V gene. The CDR3 is 12 residues long. The CDR3 reads CASSYDRSPYSF. CDR3 nucleotides: TGTGCCAGCAGTTACGACAGGAGCCCCTATTCCTTC. The complete variable domain, with remaining parts taken from reference TRBV2 and TRBJ1-2, reads EPEVTQTPSHQVTQMGQEVILRCVPISNHLYFYWYRQILGQKVEFLVSFYNNEISEKSEIFDDQFSVERPDGSNFTLKIRSTKLEDSAMYFCASSYDRSPYSFGSGTRLTVV.

V is TRBV11-2 and J is TRBJ2-4, with 14 bases matching TRBD2. The CDR3 loop spans 20 amino acids. V lost 0 bases, J lost 0 bases, and 7 bases stayed unmatched. Per germline, CDR1 SGHAT and CDR2 FQNNGV. The CDR3: CASSLESGTSGGLAKNIQYF. DNA for the CDR3: TGTGCCAGCAGCTTAGAATCCGGGACTAGCGGGGGACTAGCCAAAAACATTCAGTACTTC.

About this clone: The sample has other DNA sequences that encode this CDR3 too. The chain links TRBV5-1 to TRBJ2-7, with 8 bases matching TRBD2. This CDR3 is 14 amino acids long. The trim removed 0 bases at V and 3 bases at J, leaving 2 bases unmatched. Germline assignment: CDR1 SGHRS and CDR2 YFSETQ. The CDR3 DNA reads TGCGCCAGCAGCTTGGCGGGGGGGGACTACGAGCAGTACTTC. Amino acids: CASSLAGGDYEQYF.